This T cell receptor (beta chain) stems from a study of T cell responses to AZD1222 COVID-19 vaccine. Regarding the study as a whole: Nearly half of spike-specific TCRs reportedly target variant regions that are unmutated in the B.1.351 and B.1.1.7 variants. With two AZD1222 doses given, Spike-specific TCR breadth and depth both rose. Donors were largely white British and mainly female; clonal diversity was possibly underestimated.

As concerns this clone: Antigen: not known.

Trimming took off 3 bases at V and 6 bases at J, with 9 bases between the two ends. This CDR3 is 13 amino acids long. CDR1 SGHRS and CDR2 YFSETQ come from the germline V gene. The assay was immunoSEQ multiplex PCR, and TCRdb's table has in-frame clones only and misses some. The table shows approximately 76,000 clones, with approximately 90% occurring only once. The clonotype was recovered from an adult in good health. The chain carries TRBV5-1 and TRBJ2-2; possibly TRBD1 for D (6 bases). Sequenced here: peripheral blood, sampled on day 0 of MenACWY control vaccination. The CDR3 region has the DNA TGCGCCAGCAGCTCCAGGGGATCCGGGGAGCTGTTTTTT. It encodes CASSSRGSGELFF.